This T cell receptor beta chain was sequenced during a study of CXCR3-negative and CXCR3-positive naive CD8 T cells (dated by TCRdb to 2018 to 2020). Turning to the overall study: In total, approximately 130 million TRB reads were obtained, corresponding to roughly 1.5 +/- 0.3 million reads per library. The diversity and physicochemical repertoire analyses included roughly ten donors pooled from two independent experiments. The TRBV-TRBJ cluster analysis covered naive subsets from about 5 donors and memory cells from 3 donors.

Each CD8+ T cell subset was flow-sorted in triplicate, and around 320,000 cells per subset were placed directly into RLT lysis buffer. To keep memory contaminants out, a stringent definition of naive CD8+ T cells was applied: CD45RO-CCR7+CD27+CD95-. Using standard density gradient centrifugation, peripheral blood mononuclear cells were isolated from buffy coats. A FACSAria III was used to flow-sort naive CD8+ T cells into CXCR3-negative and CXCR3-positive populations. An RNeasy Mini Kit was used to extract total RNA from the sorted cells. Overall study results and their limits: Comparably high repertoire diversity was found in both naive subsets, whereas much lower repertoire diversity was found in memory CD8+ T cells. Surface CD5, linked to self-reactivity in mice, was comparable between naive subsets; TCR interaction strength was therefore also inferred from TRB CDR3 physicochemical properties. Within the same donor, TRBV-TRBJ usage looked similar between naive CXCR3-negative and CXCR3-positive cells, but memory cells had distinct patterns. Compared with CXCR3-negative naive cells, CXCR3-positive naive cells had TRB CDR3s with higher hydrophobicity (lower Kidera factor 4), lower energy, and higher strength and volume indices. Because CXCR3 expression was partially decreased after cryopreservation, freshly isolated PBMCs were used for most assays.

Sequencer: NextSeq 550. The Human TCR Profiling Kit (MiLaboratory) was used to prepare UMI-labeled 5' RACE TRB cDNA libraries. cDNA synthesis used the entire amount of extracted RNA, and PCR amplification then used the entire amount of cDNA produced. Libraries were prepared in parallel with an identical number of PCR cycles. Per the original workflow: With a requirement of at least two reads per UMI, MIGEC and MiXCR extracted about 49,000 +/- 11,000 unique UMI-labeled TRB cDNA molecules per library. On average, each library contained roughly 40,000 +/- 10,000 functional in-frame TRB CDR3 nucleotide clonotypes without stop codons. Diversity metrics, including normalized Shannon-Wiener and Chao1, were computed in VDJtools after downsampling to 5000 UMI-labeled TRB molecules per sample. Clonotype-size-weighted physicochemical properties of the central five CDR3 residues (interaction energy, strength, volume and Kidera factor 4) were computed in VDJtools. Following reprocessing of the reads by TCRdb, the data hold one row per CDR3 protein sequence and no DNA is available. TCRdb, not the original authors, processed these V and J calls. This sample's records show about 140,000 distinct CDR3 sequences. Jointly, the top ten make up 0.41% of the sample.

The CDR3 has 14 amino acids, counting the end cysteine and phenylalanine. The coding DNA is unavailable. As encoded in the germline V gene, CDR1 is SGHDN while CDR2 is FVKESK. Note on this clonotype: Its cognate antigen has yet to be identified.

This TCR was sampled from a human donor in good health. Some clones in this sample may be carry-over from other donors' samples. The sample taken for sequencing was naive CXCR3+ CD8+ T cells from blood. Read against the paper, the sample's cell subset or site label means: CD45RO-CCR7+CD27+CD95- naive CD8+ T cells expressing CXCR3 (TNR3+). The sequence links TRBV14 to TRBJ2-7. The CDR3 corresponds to CASSPILSSYEQYF. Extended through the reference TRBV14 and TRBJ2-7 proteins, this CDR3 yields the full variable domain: EAGVTQFPSHSVIEKGQTVTLRCDPISGHDNLYWYRRVMGKEIKFLLHFVKESKQDESGMPNNRFLAERTGGTYSTLKVQPAELEDSGVYFCASSPILSSYEQYFGPGTRLTVT.